This T cell receptor beta chain was observed in a study of CD8+ T cells in alopecia areata. The overall study: Treated patients' severity was scored by percentage of affected scalp area. Study conclusions and caveats: One nonresponder makes the tie between baseline CD8+ expansion and response uncertain.

Germline loops: CDR1 SGHTA, CDR2 FQGNSA. Trimming took off 4 bases at V and 4 bases at J, with 10 bases between the two ends. The CDR3 has 13 amino acids. The treatment here: oral pan-JAK inhibitor, 5-10 mg twice daily. T lymphocytes (CD4+ and CD8+) were sorted from PBMCs. Sequencing relied on a cDNA template that was reverse transcribed from extracted RNA. Data came from immunoSEQ multiplex PCR; TCRdb stores just in-frame clones and leaves some out. The data contain fewer than 250,000 clones, roughly 60% of them singletons. As concerns this clone: Its antigen is not known.

This clonotype was sampled from a human donor with alopecia areata. The chain carries TRBV7-2 and TRBJ1-2, with D perhaps TRBD1 (5 bases). The sample here was CD4+ T cells sorted from blood, taken at week 24, from a patient treated with tofacitinib. The CDR3 DNA sequence: TGTGCCAGCAGCTATGACGACAGCTATGGCTACACCTTC. Its protein product is CASSYDDSYGYTF.